Listed below are T cell receptor beta chains from one sample, sequenced in a study of cytomegalovirus exposure and HLA in healthy donors. Here immunoSEQ multiplex PCR was the method, and the copy in TCRdb shows in-frame clones only, minus some. The table shows some 120,000 clones, with roughly 70% occurring only once. Sequenced input: PBMCs. The source is a woman aged 40 to 50 in good health and CMV-seropositive. Both conserved end residues are part of each CDR3. The D gene is left open where the match is weak. The listing skips clone size in some rows; elsewhere it reads once, few, many or a size class.

j_call d_call v_call clone_size cdr3_aa cdr3_nt
TRBJ1-5 - TRBV19 few CASRTIMDGDNQPQHF TGTGCCAGCAGAACCATTATGGACGGGGACAATCAGCCCCAGCATTTT
TRBJ2-7 TRBD1 TRBV6-1 many CASNKDRARYEQYF TGTGCCAGCAATAAGGACAGGGCTAGGTACGAGCAGTACTTC
TRBJ1-5 - TRBV19 - CASSPSDSRQPQHF TGTGCCAGTAGTCCCTCGGACTCGCGCCAGCCCCAGCATTTT
TRBJ1-1 TRBD1 TRBV29-1 - CSGSFGNRGAFF TGCAGCGGAAGCTTCGGAAACAGGGGCGCTTTCTTT
TRBJ2-7 - TRBV11-2 - CASSLVRGAYEQYF TGTGCCAGCAGCTTAGTCAGGGGAGCCTACGAGCAGTACTTC
TRBJ2-7 - TRBV11-2 - CASQTGSGSYEQYF TGTGCCAGCCAGACCGGGTCGGGCTCCTACGAGCAGTACTTC
TRBJ1-3 - TRBV27 - CASSLWGGEGSGNTIYF TGTGCCAGCAGTTTATGGGGCGGGGAAGGCTCTGGAAACACCATATATTTT
TRBJ2-1 - TRBV7-8 - CASSLYRDLGVYNEQFF TGTGCCAGCAGCTTGTACAGGGACCTCGGGGTTTACAATGAGCAGTTCTTC
TRBJ2-2 - TRBV19 - CASTPGWLTGELFF TGTGCCAGTACCCCAGGCTGGCTTACCGGGGAGCTGTTTTTT
TRBJ2-6 - TRBV5-1 - CASSRQVSSGANVLTF TGCGCCAGCAGTCGGCAGGTCAGCTCTGGGGCCAACGTCCTGACTTTC
TRBJ2-5 TRBD1 TRBV7-9 - CASSLGQGRQYF TGTGCCAGCAGCTTAGGACAGGGGCGCCAGTACTTC
TRBJ1-2 - TRBV11-2 - CASSLDLRGYGYTF TGTGCCAGCAGCTTAGACCTACGGGGGTATGGCTACACCTTC
TRBJ2-1 - TRBV7-9 - CASSFGGEDEQFF TGTGCCAGCAGCTTCGGGGGAGAGGATGAGCAGTTCTTC
TRBJ2-7 TRBD2 TRBV14 - CASSQRDSGNYEQYF TGTGCCAGCAGCCAACGAGATAGCGGGAACTACGAGCAGTACTTC
TRBJ1-2 - TRBV9 - CASSVETSPELYGYTF TGTGCCAGCAGCGTAGAGACGTCGCCGGAGCTTTATGGCTACACCTTC
TRBJ2-1 - TRBV7-3 - CASSLGSNEQFF TGTGCCAGCAGCTTGGGCTCGAATGAGCAGTTCTTC
TRBJ2-1 - TRBV7-6 - CASSLEASADEQFF TGTGCCAGCAGCTTAGAGGCTAGCGCTGATGAGCAGTTCTTC
TRBJ1-4 - TRBV5-8 - CASSLIGTTREKLFF TGTGCCAGCAGCTTGATTGGGACAACGAGGGAAAAACTGTTTTTT
TRBJ2-3 TRBD1 TRBV2 few CASRGTGDIPPDTQYF TGTGCCAGCAGGGGGACAGGGGATATCCCCCCAGATACGCAGTATTTT
TRBJ2-5 TRBD1 TRBV7-3 - CASSDNRGPGETQYF TGTGCCAGCAGTGATAACAGGGGGCCGGGGGAGACCCAGTACTTC
TRBJ1-1 - TRBV9 - CASGQGFSSTEAFF TGTGCCAGCGGTCAGGGGTTTTCGAGCACTGAAGCTTTCTTT
TRBJ2-3 TRBD1 TRBV28 - CASSTRDRGSTDTQYF TGTGCCAGCAGTACAAGGGACAGGGGAAGCACAGATACGCAGTATTTT
TRBJ1-5 - TRBV7-2 - CASSLAPTGSHQPQHF TGTGCCAGCAGCTTAGCCCCTACAGGGTCCCATCAGCCCCAGCATTTT
TRBJ2-3 - TRBV4-3 - CASSQDQVFGHLFTDTQYF TGCGCCAGCAGCCAAGATCAAGTGTTCGGACACCTATTCACAGATACGCAGTATTTT
TRBJ1-5 - TRBV28 - CASREGAQPQHF TGTGCCAGCAGGGAGGGAGCCCAGCCCCAGCATTTT
TRBJ2-1 TRBD1 TRBV5-6 few CASIEGTGTEQFF TGTGCCAGCATCGAGGGGACAGGGACTGAGCAGTTCTTC
TRBJ1-1 - TRBV10-2 - CASRGAGVTTEAFF TGCGCCAGCAGGGGAGCAGGGGTGACCACTGAAGCTTTCTTT
TRBJ1-1 - TRBV2 - CASGRGNTEAFF TGTGCCAGTGGTAGGGGGAACACTGAAGCTTTCTTT
TRBJ2-7 TRBD2 TRBV19 - CASSTISGRTFYEQYF TGTGCCAGTAGTACCATTAGCGGGAGGACGTTCTACGAGCAGTACTTC
TRBJ2-7 TRBD2 TRBV19 - CASSSIGRTGGTSFYEQYF TGTGCCAGTAGTAGCATTGGGCGTACCGGTGGGACTAGCTTCTACGAGCAGTACTTC
TRBJ1-1 - TRBV7-3 - CASSPSGGLNTEAFF TGTGCCAGCAGTCCCTCCGGGGGGCTGAACACTGAAGCTTTCTTT
TRBJ2-6 TRBD1 TRBV15 - CATSRTRQGWFGANVLTF TGTGCCACCAGCAGAACTAGACAGGGTTGGTTTGGGGCCAACGTCCTGACTTTC
TRBJ2-7 - TRBV5-1 - CASSKQGHEQYF TGCGCCAGCAGCAAGCAGGGCCACGAGCAGTACTTC
TRBJ1-1 - TRBV7-9 - CASSSPEGGTITEAFF TGTGCCAGCAGCTCGCCCGAGGGGGGGACAATCACTGAAGCTTTCTTT
TRBJ2-2 TRBD1 TRBV2 - CASSGTGRTGELFF TGTGCCAGCAGTGGGACAGGGAGAACCGGGGAGCTGTTTTTT
TRBJ2-7 TRBD2 TRBV13 once CASSIRGSGAGEQYF TGTGCCAGCAGCATCCGCGGAAGCGGGGCGGGAGAGCAGTACTTC
TRBJ2-1 TRBD2 TRBV27 - CASSPTSGGMDEQFF TGTGCCAGCAGTCCGACTAGCGGGGGCATGGATGAGCAGTTCTTC
TRBJ1-2 - TRBV5-6 few CASTPRRGSPGRNYGYTF TGTGCCAGCACCCCCCGGCGCGGGTCCCCGGGAAGAAACTATGGCTACACCTTC
TRBJ1-5 - TRBV7-2 - CAAAAASNQPQHF TGTGCCGCGGCGGCAGCTAGCAATCAGCCCCAGCATTTT
TRBJ2-7 - TRBV19 - CASSPGTSYEQYF TGTGCCAGTAGTCCCGGGACTTCCTACGAGCAGTACTTC
TRBJ1-3 TRBD1 TRBV29-1 few CSAGTGGLGNTIYF TGCAGCGCCGGAACAGGGGGCTTAGGAAACACCATATATTTT
TRBJ1-1 - TRBV27 - CASSFRRQTQLNTEAFF TGTGCCAGCAGTTTTCGGCGACAGACACAATTGAACACTGAAGCTTTCTTT
TRBJ2-3 - TRBV30 - CAWKRGPTDTQYF TGTGCCTGGAAACGAGGTCCCACAGATACGCAGTATTTT
TRBJ1-2 - TRBV4-2 - CASSQDRAAYYGYTF TGTGCCAGCAGCCAAGATCGCGCGGCTTACTATGGCTACACCTTC
TRBJ1-1 - TRBV19 - CASSADRKTEAFF TGTGCCAGTAGTGCCGACAGAAAGACTGAAGCTTTCTTT
TRBJ2-7 - TRBV29-1 - CSVGGADWRYF TGCAGCGTAGGCGGGGCCGATTGGCGGTACTTC
TRBJ2-2 - TRBV13 once CASSYPQGGTGELFF TGTGCCAGCAGCTACCCCCAGGGAGGCACCGGGGAGCTGTTTTTT
TRBJ2-3 - TRBV7-9 - CASSLASPGHGQSYTQYF TGTGCCAGCAGCTTAGCGAGTCCGGGACACGGACAATCTTATACGCAGTATTTT